This is a list of T cell receptor beta chains from one sample in a study of blood T cell repertoires in COVID-19. Method: immunoSEQ multiplex PCR; TCRdb's copy keeps in-frame clones and lacks some. The sample has approximately 91,000 clones, 75% to 85% seen once. The sample comprised peripheral blood. The receptors originated from a woman of 80 years or more with acute or convalescent COVID-19. CDR3s include the opening cysteine and the closing phenylalanine or tryptophan. D genes are given only for firm matches. The size entry is marked missing in some rows and otherwise reads once, few, many or a size class.

v_call: TRBV4-1; clone_size: -; j_call: TRBJ1-5; d_call: -; cdr3_nt: TGCGCCAGCAGCCGTACATCGGCGGGCAATCAGCCCCAGCATTTT; cdr3_aa: CASSRTSAGNQPQHF
v_call: TRBV19; clone_size: -; j_call: TRBJ1-1; d_call: TRBD1; cdr3_nt: TGTGCCAGTAGTACTCGGTCTACAGGGGGGACTGAAGCTTTCTTT; cdr3_aa: CASSTRSTGGTEAFF
v_call: TRBV18; clone_size: -; j_call: TRBJ1-2; d_call: TRBD1; cdr3_nt: TGTGCCAGCTCACCACAATCTGGACAGGGCCATAGCTATGGCTACACCTTC; cdr3_aa: CASSPQSGQGHSYGYTF
v_call: TRBV11-1; clone_size: once; j_call: TRBJ1-2; d_call: -; cdr3_nt: TGTGCCAGCAGCTTAGGGGAGATCTCAATGGGCTACACCTTC; cdr3_aa: CASSLGEISMGYTF
v_call: TRBV4-3; clone_size: few; j_call: TRBJ1-3; d_call: -; cdr3_nt: TGCGCCAGCAGCCAACAATCCCCCGTACAGGGACCTGGAAACACCATATATTTT; cdr3_aa: CASSQQSPVQGPGNTIYF
v_call: TRBV5-6; clone_size: -; j_call: TRBJ1-3; d_call: -; cdr3_nt: TGTGCCAGCAGCTCCGGGATTTACGGAAACACCATATATTTT; cdr3_aa: CASSSGIYGNTIYF
v_call: TRBV6-6; clone_size: -; j_call: TRBJ1-2; d_call: TRBD1; cdr3_nt: TGTGCCAGCAGTTACACCGGGACAGGGGGCAATGGCTACACCTTC; cdr3_aa: CASSYTGTGGNGYTF
v_call: TRBV12-5; clone_size: -; j_call: TRBJ1-1; d_call: -; cdr3_nt: TGTGCTAGTGGTTTGCCTCGGGGGAGATCAAGGATGGAAGCTTTCTTT; cdr3_aa: CASGLPRGRSRMEAFF
v_call: TRBV3-1/TRBV3-2; clone_size: few; j_call: TRBJ2-7; d_call: TRBD2; cdr3_nt: TGTGCCAGCAGCCCAGGACTAGGGAGCTCCTACGAGCAGTACTTC; cdr3_aa: CASSPGLGSSYEQYF
v_call: TRBV4-2; clone_size: -; j_call: TRBJ2-3; d_call: -; cdr3_nt: TGTGCCAGCAGCCAAGAGGTTCGCCAGGGTATAGCGCAGTATTTT; cdr3_aa: CASSQEVRQGIAQYF
v_call: TRBV5-6; clone_size: -; j_call: TRBJ2-3; d_call: TRBD1; cdr3_nt: TGTGCCAGCAGCAGGGACAGGCGCACAGATACGCAGTATTTT; cdr3_aa: CASSRDRRTDTQYF
v_call: TRBV4-1; clone_size: -; j_call: TRBJ2-7; d_call: TRBD2; cdr3_nt: TGCGCCAGCAGCCAAGATTCCAGCGGGAGACTCTACGAGCAGTACTTC; cdr3_aa: CASSQDSSGRLYEQYF
v_call: TRBV2; clone_size: -; j_call: TRBJ1-2; d_call: -; cdr3_nt: TGTGCCAGCAGTAAGGGACTTTCAGTCGATGGCTACACCTTC; cdr3_aa: CASSKGLSVDGYTF
v_call: TRBV12-3/TRBV12-4; clone_size: -; j_call: TRBJ2-5; d_call: TRBD1; cdr3_nt: TGTGCCAGCCACAGGGGGCTACAAGAGACCCAGTACTTC; cdr3_aa: CASHRGLQETQYF
v_call: TRBV19; clone_size: -; j_call: TRBJ1-5; d_call: -; cdr3_nt: TGTGCCAGTAGTACGGGACACGGGAATCAGCCCCAGCATTTT; cdr3_aa: CASSTGHGNQPQHF
v_call: TRBV7-9; clone_size: few; j_call: TRBJ2-2; d_call: -; cdr3_nt: TGTGCCAGCAGCTTAGCCCGGACCGGGGAGCTGTTTTTT; cdr3_aa: CASSLARTGELFF
v_call: TRBV7-2; clone_size: -; j_call: TRBJ2-7; d_call: -; cdr3_nt: TGTGCCAGCAGCTTAGCGGGAGCCTACGAGCAGTACTTC; cdr3_aa: CASSLAGAYEQYF
v_call: TRBV3-1/TRBV3-2; clone_size: -; j_call: TRBJ1-2; d_call: TRBD1; cdr3_nt: TGTGCCAGCAGCCAAGACCAAGGGACAGGGCATGGCTACACCTTC; cdr3_aa: CASSQDQGTGHGYTF
v_call: TRBV18; clone_size: -; j_call: TRBJ1-2; d_call: TRBD1; cdr3_nt: TGTGCCAGCTTACCGAACAGGGGCAACTATGGCTACACCTTC; cdr3_aa: CASLPNRGNYGYTF
v_call: TRBV5-8; clone_size: few; j_call: TRBJ2-7; d_call: -; cdr3_nt: TGTGCCAGCAGCTTCGGAGTACCCTACGAGCAGTACTTC; cdr3_aa: CASSFGVPYEQYF
v_call: TRBV7-2; clone_size: -; j_call: TRBJ2-3; d_call: TRBD1; cdr3_nt: TGTGCCAGCAGCTTAGCGACGGGGACAGTCGTACGGGGGCAGTATTTT; cdr3_aa: CASSLATGTVVRGQYF
v_call: TRBV6-5; clone_size: -; j_call: TRBJ2-1; d_call: TRBD2; cdr3_nt: TGTGCCAGCAGGGGTAGCGGGGTTAATGAGCAGTTCTTC; cdr3_aa: CASRGSGVNEQFF
v_call: TRBV7-8; clone_size: -; j_call: TRBJ2-7; d_call: TRBD1; cdr3_nt: TGTGCCAGCAGCTTGGCACCGGGACAGACCTACGAGCAGTACTTC; cdr3_aa: CASSLAPGQTYEQYF
v_call: TRBV28; clone_size: -; j_call: TRBJ2-7; d_call: TRBD2; cdr3_nt: TGTGCCAGCAGTTTAGGAGGGAGGGCCTACGAGCAGTACTTC; cdr3_aa: CASSLGGRAYEQYF
v_call: TRBV11-3; clone_size: -; j_call: TRBJ1-1; d_call: -; cdr3_nt: TGTGCCAGCAGCTTATCTCACGGGACTGAAGCTTTCTTT; cdr3_aa: CASSLSHGTEAFF
v_call: TRBV14; clone_size: -; j_call: TRBJ2-1; d_call: TRBD2; cdr3_nt: TGTGCCAGCAGCCAGGGGCTAGCGGTTTACAATGAGCAGTTCTTC; cdr3_aa: CASSQGLAVYNEQFF
v_call: TRBV7-9; clone_size: -; j_call: TRBJ2-7; d_call: TRBD1; cdr3_nt: TGTGCCAGCAGCCGTACCGGGACAGGGGCGTACGAGCAGTACTTC; cdr3_aa: CASSRTGTGAYEQYF
v_call: TRBV5-1; clone_size: -; j_call: TRBJ2-1; d_call: TRBD1; cdr3_nt: TGCGCCAGCAGCTTGGGGACAGGTCCCTACAATGAGCAGTTCTTC; cdr3_aa: CASSLGTGPYNEQFF
v_call: TRBV25-1; clone_size: -; j_call: TRBJ1-1; d_call: -; cdr3_nt: TGTGCCAGCGCAGCACAGGGCCGGGGCACTGAAGCTTTCTTT; cdr3_aa: CASAAQGRGTEAFF
v_call: TRBV6-5; clone_size: once; j_call: TRBJ2-3; d_call: -; cdr3_nt: TGTGCCAGCAGCTATCAGGGATTTCCCACAGATACGCAGTATTTT; cdr3_aa: CASSYQGFPTDTQYF
v_call: TRBV6-5; clone_size: -; j_call: TRBJ2-7; d_call: TRBD2; cdr3_nt: TGTGCCAGCTGTCTCAGCGGGAGCTCCTACGAGCAGTACTTC; cdr3_aa: CASCLSGSSYEQYF
v_call: TRBV28; clone_size: -; j_call: TRBJ2-5; d_call: -; cdr3_nt: TGTGCCAGCAGCTCCCTAAACTACCGAGAGACTCAAGAGACCCAGTACTTC; cdr3_aa: CASSSLNYRETQETQYF
v_call: TRBV18; clone_size: -; j_call: TRBJ1-4; d_call: TRBD1; cdr3_nt: TGTGCCAGCTCACCAGGGACAGTTAATGAAAAACTGTTTTTT; cdr3_aa: CASSPGTVNEKLFF
v_call: TRBV23-1; clone_size: once; j_call: TRBJ2-7; d_call: -; cdr3_nt: TGCGCCAGCGTTTCGACAGGAGTCTCCTACGAGCAGTACTTC; cdr3_aa: CASVSTGVSYEQYF
v_call: TRBV6-5; clone_size: once; j_call: TRBJ1-2; d_call: -; cdr3_nt: TGTGCCAGCAGTTACAGGGGACTCTATGGCTACACCTTC; cdr3_aa: CASSYRGLYGYTF
v_call: TRBV2; clone_size: -; j_call: TRBJ2-5; d_call: -; cdr3_nt: TGTGCCAGCAGTCCTCAAGAGACCCAGTACTTC; cdr3_aa: CASSPQETQYF
v_call: TRBV28; clone_size: -; j_call: TRBJ1-2; d_call: -; cdr3_nt: TGTGCCAGCAGTTTATCTCCAGGGGTTAATGGCTACACCTTC; cdr3_aa: CASSLSPGVNGYTF
v_call: TRBV6-5; clone_size: -; j_call: TRBJ2-3; d_call: TRBD1; cdr3_nt: TGTGCCAGCAGCCCGACACAGGGGACAGATACGCAGTATTTT; cdr3_aa: CASSPTQGTDTQYF
v_call: TRBV18; clone_size: -; j_call: TRBJ2-1; d_call: -; cdr3_nt: TGTGCCAGCTCACGACTGGGCAATGAGCAGTTCTTC; cdr3_aa: CASSRLGNEQFF
v_call: TRBV19; clone_size: -; j_call: TRBJ1-5; d_call: TRBD1; cdr3_nt: TGTGCCAGTAGTAAGGAGGGCAGGGGGTTTTATAGCAATCAGCCCCAGCATTTT; cdr3_aa: CASSKEGRGFYSNQPQHF
v_call: TRBV7-2; clone_size: -; j_call: TRBJ1-1; d_call: -; cdr3_nt: TGTGCCAGCAGCCGGAGCATGAACACTGAAGCTTTCTTT; cdr3_aa: CASSRSMNTEAFF
v_call: TRBV7-3; clone_size: -; j_call: TRBJ2-2; d_call: -; cdr3_nt: TGTGCCAGCAGCTTACAGGGTTCGGCCGGGGAGCTGTTTTTT; cdr3_aa: CASSLQGSAGELFF
v_call: TRBV19; clone_size: -; j_call: TRBJ1-1; d_call: -; cdr3_nt: TGTGCCAGTAGTACCACGCGTCTTATCACTGAAGCTTTCTTT; cdr3_aa: CASSTTRLITEAFF
v_call: TRBV18; clone_size: once; j_call: TRBJ1-2; d_call: -; cdr3_nt: TGTGCCAGCTCAAGGGGGTCCGATGGCTACACCTTC; cdr3_aa: CASSRGSDGYTF
v_call: TRBV15; clone_size: few; j_call: TRBJ2-3; d_call: -; cdr3_nt: TGTGCCACCAGCGGGCACGGACAGGGGCCCAATAGCGGGAGGACAGATACGCAGTATTTT; cdr3_aa: CATSGHGQGPNSGRTDTQYF
v_call: TRBV4-2; clone_size: -; j_call: TRBJ1-3; d_call: -; cdr3_nt: TGTGCCAGCAGCCAAGGCTCAGGGGTTGGAAACACCATATATTTT; cdr3_aa: CASSQGSGVGNTIYF
v_call: TRBV5-4; clone_size: -; j_call: TRBJ2-1; d_call: -; cdr3_nt: TGTGCCAGCAGCCCGTACTCCTACAATGAGCAGTTCTTC; cdr3_aa: CASSPYSYNEQFF